The sequence of this T cell receptor (beta chain) was determined in a study of T cell responses to AZD1222 COVID-19 vaccine. Comments on this clone: Its antigen is currently unknown.

The CDR3 extends over 17 amino acids. In germline, CDR1 is SEHNR, CDR2 FQNEAQ (reference sequence). J lost 0 bases, V lost 5 bases, and 9 bases had no gene match. TCRdb's table, derived via immunoSEQ multiplex PCR, lists solely in-frame clones and lacks some. This table has over 120,000 clones, more than 70% appearing once. Study findings and constraints: Donors were mostly white British, more females; clonal diversity possibly underestimated.

The chain recombines TRBV7-9 with TRBJ2-2; 7 nucleotides align to TRBD1. This TCR came from an adult who received the AZD1222 COVID-19 vaccine. Material: peripheral blood, obtained 28 days after the second AZD1222 dose. The DNA of the CDR3 is TGTGCCAGCAGCGGCACCCAGGGGGTCCCGAACACCGGGGAGCTGTTTTTT. It is translated as CASSGTQGVPNTGELFF.